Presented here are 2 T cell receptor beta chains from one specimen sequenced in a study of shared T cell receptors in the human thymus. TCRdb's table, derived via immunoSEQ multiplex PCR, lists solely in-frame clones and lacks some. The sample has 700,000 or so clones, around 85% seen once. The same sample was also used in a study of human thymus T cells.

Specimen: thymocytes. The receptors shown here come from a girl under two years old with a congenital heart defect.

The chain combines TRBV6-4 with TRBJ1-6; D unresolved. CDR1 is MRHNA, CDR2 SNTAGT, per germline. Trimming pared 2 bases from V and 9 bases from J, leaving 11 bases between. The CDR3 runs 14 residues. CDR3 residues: CASSDTLEGSPLHF. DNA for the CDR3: TGTGCCAGCAGTGACACCTTGGAGGGTTCACCCCTCCACTTT.

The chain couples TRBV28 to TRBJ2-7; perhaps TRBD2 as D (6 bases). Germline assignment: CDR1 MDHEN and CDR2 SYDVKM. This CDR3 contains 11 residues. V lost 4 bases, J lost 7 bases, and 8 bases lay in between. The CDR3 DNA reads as TGTGCCAGCAGTTCGACTAGGGAGCAGTACTTC. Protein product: CASSSTREQYF.